This T cell receptor (beta chain) was identified in a study of T-cell memory formation after mild COVID-19. TCRdb processed the 5' RACE reads anew with MiXCR; each CDR3 protein has one entry. Of hundreds of thousands of distinct CDR3 sequences in the sample, around 21% were seen once. Sequenced sample: PBMCs or a T cell subset sorted from them (not recorded which). The TCR comes from an adult woman who had mild COVID-19 (a few samples of this study predate the infection). Cell type and time point are not known.

The CDR3 here is CASSLGRTSGRITDTQYF. Here the CDR3 DNA reads TGTGCCAGCAGCTTAGGGAGGACTAGCGGGAGGATCACAGATACGCAGTATTTT. The rearrangement uses TRBV7-2 and TRBJ2-3; TRBD2 matches 14 bases. Trimming removed 1 base from V and 2 bases from J; junction bases left unmatched: 5. Germline lookup yields CDR1 SGHTA and CDR2 FQGNSA. There are 18 residues in the CDR3.